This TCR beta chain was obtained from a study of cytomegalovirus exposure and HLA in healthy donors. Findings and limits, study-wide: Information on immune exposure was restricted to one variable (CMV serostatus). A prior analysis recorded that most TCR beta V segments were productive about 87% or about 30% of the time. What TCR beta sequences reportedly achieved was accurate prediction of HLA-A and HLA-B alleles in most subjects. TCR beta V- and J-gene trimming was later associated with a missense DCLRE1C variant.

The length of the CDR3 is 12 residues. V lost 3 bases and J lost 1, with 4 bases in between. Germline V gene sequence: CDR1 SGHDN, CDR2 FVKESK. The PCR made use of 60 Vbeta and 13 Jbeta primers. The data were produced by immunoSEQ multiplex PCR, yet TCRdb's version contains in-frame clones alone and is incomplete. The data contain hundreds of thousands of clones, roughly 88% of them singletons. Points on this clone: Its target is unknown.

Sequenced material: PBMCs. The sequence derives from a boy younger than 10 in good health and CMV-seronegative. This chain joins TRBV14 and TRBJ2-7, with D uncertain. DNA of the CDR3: TGTGCCAGCAGCCACGTTTCCTACGAGCAGTACTTC. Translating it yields CASSHVSYEQYF.